The sequence of this T cell receptor beta chain was determined in a study of regulatory T cells in long-lasting Graves disease. Across the whole study: The term persistent Graves' disease signified upward of 5 years on antithyroid drugs with positive TSH receptor antibodies.

Time point indicated: persistent/refractory GD, antithyroid drugs over 5 years with positive TRAb. Construction of the TCR library relied on RNA isolated from PBMCs. EDTA tubes received about 9.2 milliliters of collected peripheral blood. Germline CDR1 is ENHRY and CDR2 is SYGVKD. This CDR3 is 13 amino acids long. V lost 10 bases to trimming and J lost 2 bases; unmatched junction nucleotides: 5. Construction of the TCR beta libraries employed iRepertoire HTBI primers in conjunction with Arm-PCR of CDR3 regions. Original data processing: Gene usage covered 55 to 70 TRBV and around 15 TRBJ segments. TCRdb processed the multiplex PCR reads anew with MiXCR; each CDR3 protein has one entry. The V and J calls shown here were made by TCRdb, not taken from the authors' results. In the table there are 400,000 to 500,000 distinct CDR3 sequences, 21% of which are singletons. As to this clonotype: Its antigen is currently unknown.

Points from the study as a whole: TRBV28, TRBJ1-2 and TRBJ2-5 were favored in persistent disease.

The sequencing used peripheral blood mononuclear cells (PBMCs), collected when the disease was refractory, from a patient treated with antithyroid drugs. The V gene is TRBV10-3, the J gene TRBJ2-5; 9 positions match TRBD1. This receptor was identified in a female donor with Graves disease. The CDR3 here is CATGTGLQETQYF. The CDR3 DNA reads TGTGCCACCGGGACAGGGCTTCAAGAGACCCAGTACTTC.